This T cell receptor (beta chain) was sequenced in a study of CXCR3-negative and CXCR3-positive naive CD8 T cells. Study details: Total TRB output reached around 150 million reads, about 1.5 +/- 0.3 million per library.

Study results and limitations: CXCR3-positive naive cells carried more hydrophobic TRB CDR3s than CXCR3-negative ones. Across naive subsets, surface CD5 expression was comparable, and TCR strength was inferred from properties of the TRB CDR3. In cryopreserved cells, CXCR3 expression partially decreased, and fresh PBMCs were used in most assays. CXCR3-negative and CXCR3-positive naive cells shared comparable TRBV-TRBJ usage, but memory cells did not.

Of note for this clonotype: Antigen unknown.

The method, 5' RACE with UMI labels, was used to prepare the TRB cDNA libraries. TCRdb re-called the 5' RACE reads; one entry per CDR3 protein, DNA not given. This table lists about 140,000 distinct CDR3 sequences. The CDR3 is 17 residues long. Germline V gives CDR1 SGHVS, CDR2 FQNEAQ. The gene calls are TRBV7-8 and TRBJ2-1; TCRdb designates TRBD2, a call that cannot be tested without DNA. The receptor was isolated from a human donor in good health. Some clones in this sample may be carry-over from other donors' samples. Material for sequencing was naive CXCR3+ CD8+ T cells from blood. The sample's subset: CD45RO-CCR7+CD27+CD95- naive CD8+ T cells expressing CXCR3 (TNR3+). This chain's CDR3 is CASSFFSFESSGPPLFF.